A single sample is the source of the 21 T cell receptor beta chains below, sequenced in a study of tumor-infiltrating lymphocytes in primary liver carcinoma. Total RNA amounting to 450 to 550 ng was the source from which TCR beta cDNA was made with a constant-region primer. Each TCR beta library was derived from three nested multiplex PCR rounds that employed slightly modified ARM-PCR. Both of the initial two PCR rounds ran for nine to eleven cycles and employed TRBV1-TRBV30 forward primers alongside a C-beta reverse primer. From the multiplex PCR reads, TCRdb called clonotypes with MiXCR, one entry per CDR3 protein. Of 310,000 or so distinct CDR3 sequences in the sample, roughly two thirds were seen once. The source of the blood RNA was unsorted whole blood, and germline DNA was extracted as well. Sample: peripheral blood. These receptors all come from a man in his forties with primary liver carcinoma and hepatitis B virus infection.

About this clonotype itself: Given a much more abundant clone one base away, this may be a read error. The CDR3 here is CANSREATSSSTDTQYF. CDR3 sequence (DNA): TGTGCCAACAGCCGCGAAGCCACTAGCTCCAGCACAGATACGCAGTATTTT. The rearrangement links TRBV6-5 to TRBJ2-3; TRBD2 is a possible D gene (6 bases). The ends were cut back, 10 bases at V and 0 bases at J, with 23 bases in the middle. CDR3 length: 17 residues. The germline V gene has CDR1 MNHEY and CDR2 SVGAGI.

In regard to this clonotype: An end of the junction does not agree with germline; a read error may underlie this. V gene TRBV11-2 combines with J gene TRBJ2-7, with a weak D call TRBD1 (6 bases). The length of the CDR3 is 16 residues. The germline V gene encodes CDR1 SGHAT and CDR2 FQNNGV. This CDR3 is CDSSWLRGRSSYEQYF. DNA for the CDR3: TGTGACAGCAGCTGGCTCAGGGGCCGGAGCTCCTACGAGCAATACTTC.

The J gene is TRBJ2-7, the V gene TRBV5-1; TRBD1 is a possible D gene (6 bases). Germline assignment: CDR1 SGHRS and CDR2 YFSETQ. Trimming took off 0 bases at V and 0 bases at J, with 19 bases between the two ends. The CDR3 totals 18 residues. The CDR3 sequence: CASSLAELNRVRSYEQYF. The DNA for the CDR3 is TGCGCCAGCAGCTTGGCGGAGCTCAACAGGGTGCGCTCCTACGAGCAGTACTTC.

A note on this clonotype: Compared with germline, one end of the junction differs, possibly owing to a read error. The V call is TRBV7-8, the J call TRBJ2-7, with D unclear. Germline lookup yields CDR1 SGHVS and CDR2 FQNEAQ. The CDR3 has 15 residues. The CDR3 coding sequence is TGTGCCAGCATCGTTCGGTCGGCACCGGCGTACGAGCAGTATTTC. This encodes CASIVRSAPAYEQYF.

This clonotype occurred many times. The V call is TRBV6-1, the J call TRBJ1-6; D is perhaps TRBD1 (6 bases). V was clipped by 7 bases and J by 7 bases, with 14 bases between them. This CDR3 has 14 amino acids. Germline values: CDR1 MNHNS, CDR2 SASEGT. The chain's CDR3 is CASKNPGENSPLHF. DNA of the CDR3: TGTGCCAGCAAAAATCCAGGGGAAAATTCACCCCTCCACTTT.

V and J are TRBV30 and TRBJ1-2; 12 bases map to TRBD1. This CDR3 comprises 14 residues. The ends lost 4 bases at V and 7 bases at J; junction bases unmatched: 7. Looked up from germline, CDR1 is GTSNPN and CDR2 is SVGIG (reference sequence). The CDR3 region is CAWMRGQGASGYTF. CDR3 nucleotides: TGTGCCTGGATGAGGGGACAGGGGGCATCTGGCTACACCTTC.

This clonotype was seen repeatedly, ten times or more. The chain links TRBV4-3 to TRBJ1-6; TRBD1 is a possible D gene (5 bases). CDR1 is LGHNA and CDR2 is YSLEER in the germline V gene. The CDR3 loop spans 15 amino acids. With 0 bases removed from V and 10 bases from J, the gap between germline ends came to 13 bases. CDR3 coding DNA: TGCGCCAGCAGCCAAGATCCGGGGGGTAACTCACCCCTCCACTTT. As protein: CASSQDPGGNSPLHF.

This clonotype came up once. The final CDR3 position lacks the conserved phenylalanine or tryptophan, pointing to a likely read error. The V and J genes are TRBV29-1 and TRBJ2-3, with D possibly TRBD2 on 5 matching bases. The CDR3 loop spans 10 amino acids. The germline gives CDR1 SQVTM, CDR2 ANQGSEA. CDR3 sequence: CSASTNTQYL. The CDR3 nucleotides are TGCAGCGCTAGCACAAATACGCAGTATTTG.

This clonotype was seen a handful of times. This may arise from a read error, as a much more abundant clone is one base away. The J gene is TRBJ2-5, the V gene TRBV4-1; 9 bases fit TRBD2. V gave up 1 base and J gave up 5 bases; unmatched junction bases: 2. Per germline, CDR1 MGHRA and CDR2 YSYEKL. The length of the CDR3 is 14 residues. CDR3 DNA: TGCGCCAGCAGCCAAGTGGCGGGAGGGGAGACCCAGTACTTC. This gives the protein CASSQVAGGETQYF.

About this clonotype: As the CDR3 is not closed by the conserved phenylalanine or tryptophan, this likely results from a read error. CDR3 in amino acids: CASSEWGQGDYEQYL. As DNA, the CDR3 is TGCGCCAGCAGTGAGTGGGGACAGGGGGACTACGAGCAGTACCTC. V is TRBV10-2 and J is TRBJ2-7, with TRBD1 identical over 11 bases. Germline V gene data show CDR1 as WSHSY and CDR2 as SAAADI. The junction had 2 bases not matched to a gene; V was cut back by 1 base and J by 3 bases. The CDR3 consists of 15 residues.

This clonotype showed up many times. This chain links TRBV11-2 with TRBJ2-7; a possible D gene is TRBD2 (6 bases). Trimming shortened V by 8 bases and J by 5 bases, and 13 bases separated the two germline ends. The germline gives CDR1 SGHAT, CDR2 FQNNGV. CDR3 length equals 12 residues. The CDR3 sequence is CASRDGGHEQYF. The CDR3, as DNA: TGTGCCAGCCGGGACGGGGGTCACGAGCAGTACTTC.

The gene calls are TRBV11-2 and TRBJ2-3, with 7 bases fitting TRBD2. Germline V lookup: CDR1 SGHAT, CDR2 FQNNGV. The junction had 2 bases not matched to a gene; V was cut back by 2 bases and J by 0 bases. There are 15 residues in the CDR3. The CDR3 protein is CASSLPSGSTDTQYF. The DNA for the CDR3 is TGTGCCAGCAGCTTACCTAGCGGAAGCACAGATACGCAGTATTTT.

About this clonotype itself: This sequence may be a read error, since a much larger clone differs from it by one base. V gene TRBV6-1 combines with J gene TRBJ1-5, with D uncertain. Germline V gives CDR1 MNHNS, CDR2 SASEGT. The CDR3 covers 14 residues. V lost 5 bases and J 4 bases, leaving 12 bases between the germline ends. CDR3 loop: CASSPRSENQPQHF. Written as DNA, the CDR3 is TGTGCCAGCAGTCCACGGAGTGAGAATCAGCCCCAGCATTTT.

The gene calls are TRBV10-3 and TRBJ1-4, with a weak D call TRBD1 (6 bases). Germline CDR1 is ENHRY and CDR2 is SYGVKD. The CDR3 contains 12 residues. The V and J ends lost 3 bases and 10 bases respectively, with 9 bases between them. CDR3 DNA sequence: TGTGCCATCAGTGAACAGGGAGGAAAACTGTTTTTT. Translating gives CAISEQGGKLFF.

This clonotype was seen many times. The V call is TRBV4-1, the J call TRBJ2-2, with 9 bases aligning to TRBD1. After removal of 0 bases from V and 7 bases from J, the junction contained 9 bases not matched to a gene. The CDR3 totals 17 residues. The germline V gene encodes CDR1 MGHRA and CDR2 YSYEKL. CDR3 DNA: TGCGCCAGCAGCCAAGATCAACAGGGGGCCCAAAACGGGGAGCTGTTTTTT. This gives the protein CASSQDQQGAQNGELFF.

A remark on this clonotype: A much larger clone differs from this one at a single base, so this may be a read error. V is TRBV6-6 and J is TRBJ2-3; TRBD2 aligns across 8 bases. There are 15 residues in the CDR3. CDR1 is MNHNY and CDR2 is SVGAGI in the germline V gene (reference sequence). Trimming removed 6 bases from V and 2 bases from J; junction bases left unmatched: 7. The CDR3: CASSPGLGNTDTQYF. For the CDR3, the DNA is TGTGCCAGCAGCCCGGGACTAGGCAACACAGATACGCAGTATTTT.

This clonotype was seen only a few times. The rearrangement joins TRBV7-9 to TRBJ2-1; 7 nucleotides line up with TRBD1. The CDR3 covers 15 residues. The V gene end was trimmed by 5 bases and the J gene end by 8 bases; junction bases not matched to a gene: 12. Germline CDR1 SEHNR, CDR2 FQNEAQ (reference sequence). CDR3 loop: CASSHRDRPLDEQFF. CDR3 coding DNA: TGTGCCAGCAGCCACCGGGACAGACCCTTGGATGAGCAGTTCTTC.

This clonotype was detected many times. This chain connects TRBV5-1 to TRBJ2-6; tentatively, D is TRBD1 or TRBD2 (5 bases each). The V and J ends lost 3 bases and 0 bases respectively, with 7 bases between them. The germline V gene encodes CDR1 SGHRS and CDR2 YFSETQ. The CDR3 has 15 amino acids. CDR3 sequence reads: CASSSGASGANVLTF. CDR3 in DNA: TGCGCCAGCAGCTCCGGGGCCTCTGGGGCCAACGTCCTGACTTTC.

This clonotype was found many times. The chain carries TRBV29-1 and TRBJ2-1; possibly TRBD1 for D (5 bases). Trimming removed 1 base at V and 5 bases at J, with 15 bases between. This CDR3 is 15 amino acids long. From germline, CDR1 is SQVTM and CDR2 ANQGSEA. Here the CDR3 DNA reads TGCAGCGTTGAAGTGTTAGGGGTTTGGAACAATGAGCAGTTCTTC. Translating it yields CSVEVLGVWNNEQFF.

Remarks on this clonotype: A clone one base away is much larger, so this may be a read error. V gene TRBV4-1 combines with J gene TRBJ2-7; TRBD2 is a possible D gene (5 bases). CDR1 and CDR2 (germline): MGHRA, YSYEKL. The V end lost 3 bases, the J end lost 0 bases, and 12 bases lay between the germline ends. This CDR3 spans 15 amino acids. CDR3 region: CASSQEASSSYEQYF. The CDR3 nucleotides read TGCGCCAGCAGCCAGGAAGCTAGCTCCTCCTACGAGCAGTACTTC.

On this clonotype itself: Compared with germline, one end of the junction differs, possibly owing to a read error. The V call is TRBV11-3, the J call TRBJ2-7, with D possibly matching TRBD2 (6 bases). The CDR3 has 12 residues. Germline CDR1 SGHNT, CDR2 YENEEA. CDR3 coding DNA: TGTGCCGGCAGCGGGCAGGGATTGGAGCAGTACTTC. Residues: CAGSGQGLEQYF. Full variable domain (missing parts from reference TRBV11-3 and TRBJ2-7): EAGVVQSPRYKIIEKKQPVAFWCNPISGHNTLYWYLQNLGQGPELLIRYENEEAVDDSQLPKDRFSAERLKGVDSTLKIQPAELGDSAVYLCAGSGQGLEQYFGPGTRLTVT.